These 25 T cell receptor beta chains share one sample of origin, sequenced in a study of tumor and adjacent non-tumor tissue in lung cancer. TCRbeta libraries were built with three rounds of nested PCR, modified from ARM-PCR. TCRdb redid the calling of the multiplex PCR reads with MiXCR, one entry per CDR3 protein. The sample lists roughly 200,000 distinct CDR3 sequences; 71% were seen once. No cell sorting was done before RNA was extracted from the tissue. Specimen: lung tumor tissue. All receptors derive from a man in his 60s with non-small cell lung cancer.

The V call is TRBV6-1, the J call TRBJ2-1; D is unresolved. The CDR3 extends over 16 amino acids. Trimming pared 10 bases from V and 8 bases from J, leaving 27 bases between. CDR1 MNHNS and CDR2 SASEGT come from the germline V gene. The CDR3 DNA sequence: TGTGCCATCAGCGAACGAAGCCGTGGGTATGGCCATGAGCAGTTCTTC. Its translation: CAISERSRGYGHEQFF.

Concerning this clonotype itself: A read error may be the cause here, since a much bigger clone is one base away. The CDR3 reads CSARRGRGGEKLFF. CDR3 bases: TGCAGTGCTAGGAGGGGGAGGGGAGGCGAAAAACTGTTTTTT. The chain employs TRBV20-1 and TRBJ1-4, with D possibly matching TRBD1 (6 bases). This CDR3 is 14 amino acids long. Germline-derived CDR1 and CDR2 are DFQATT and SNEGSKA (reference sequence). The V gene lost 3 bases and the J gene lost 8 bases, with 16 bases spanning the gap.

Regarding this clonotype: A much larger clone is a single base away; this may be a read error. The rearrangement joins TRBV6-1 to TRBJ1-3, with D perhaps TRBD1 (5 bases). The V gene's germline CDR1 is MNHNS and CDR2 SASEGT. The CDR3 is 14 amino acids. Trimming removed 5 bases from V and 0 bases from J, with 8 bases in between. The CDR3 nucleotides are TGTGCCAGCAGTCACGGGGGCTCTGGAAACACCATATATTTT. It yields the protein CASSHGGSGNTIYF.

The V and J genes are TRBV6-5 and TRBJ1-2, with a weak D call TRBD1 (5 bases). From germline, CDR1 is MNHEY and CDR2 SVGAGI. The CDR3 loop spans 16 amino acids. V was pared by 2 bases and J by 4 bases, with 17 bases between. CDR3 region: CASSYTLSSGSYGYTF. The CDR3, as DNA: TGTGCCAGCAGTTACACCCTCAGTTCAGGGTCCTATGGCTACACCTTC.

Notes on this clonotype: One junction end does not reproduce the germline sequence, and a read error may be involved. V is TRBV20-1 and J is TRBJ2-1; a possible D gene is TRBD2 (6 bases). Germline lookup yields CDR1 DFQATT and CDR2 SNEGSKA (reference sequence). The CDR3 covers 15 residues. In DNA, the CDR3 is TGCAATGCTAGTCCCTTGGGGCGCGGGGATAATGAGCAGTTCTTC. This encodes CNASPLGRGDNEQFF.

Of note for this clonotype: A junction boundary mismatches the germline segment, possibly from a read error. The V and J genes are TRBV10-3 and TRBJ2-5; tentative D call: TRBD1 (6 bases). This CDR3 comprises 15 residues. CDR1 ENHRY and CDR2 SYGVKD come from the germline V gene. CDR3 sequence (DNA): TGTGCCATCAGTGAGCCAGGACAGTTTCAAGATACCCAATACTTC. Protein: CAISEPGQFQDTQYF.

This clonotype was detected once. At one of its ends the junction is not consistent with the germline gene, which may arise from a read error. V usage is TRBV6-1 and J usage is TRBJ2-5, with D perhaps matching TRBD1 (5 bases). Germline CDR1 and CDR2: MNHNS and SASEGT. The CDR3 contains 14 residues. DNA for the CDR3: TGTGCCAGCAGTGAAGTAAGGGGCTTCGAGACCCAGAACTTC. It is translated as CASSEVRGFETQNF.

With respect to this clonotype: This CDR3 fails to terminate in the conserved phenylalanine or tryptophan, so it likely reflects a read error. V gene TRBV11-3 combines with J gene TRBJ2-2; TRBD1 matches 7 bases. The ends lost 7 bases at V and 1 base at J; junction bases unmatched: 6. Germline V gene lookup returns CDR1 SGHNT and CDR2 YENEEA. The CDR3 is made up of 15 amino acids. CDR3 in amino acids: CASILWTGNTGELFS. For the CDR3, the DNA is TGTGCCAGCATCCTTTGGACAGGGAACACCGGGGAGCTGTTTTCT.

The rearrangement links TRBV4-1 to TRBJ2-1; D gene ambiguous. V gave up 1 base and J gave up 0 bases, with 7 bases separating them. CDR1 MGHRA and CDR2 YSYEKL come from the germline V gene. The CDR3 runs to 15 residues. DNA of the CDR3: TGCGCCAGCAGCCAAGGCGTGCACTCCTACAATGAGCAGTTCTTC. Protein: CASSQGVHSYNEQFF.

A note on this clonotype: Being one base from a much bigger clone, this may be a read error. V is TRBV20-1 and J is TRBJ2-2; 11 nucleotides agree with TRBD1. After removal of 6 bases from V and 10 bases from J, the junction contained 7 bases not matched to a gene. Germline CDR1 reads DFQATT; CDR2 reads SNEGSKA (reference sequence). This CDR3 has 13 residues. The CDR3: CSAPRTGGEELFF. CDR3 bases: TGCAGTGCCCCAAGGACAGGGGGCGAGGAGCTGTTTTTT.

CDR3 loop: CSVEGGGDTYQPQHF. The CDR3 DNA is TGCAGCGTTGAAGGCGGCGGGGACACCTATCAGCCCCAGCATTTT. The rearrangement uses TRBV29-1 and TRBJ1-5; a possible D gene is TRBD1 (6 bases). V lost 1 base and J lost 5, with 15 bases in between. CDR1 SQVTM and CDR2 ANQGSEA come from the germline V gene. This CDR3 is 15 amino acids long.

About this clonotype: A much larger clonotype is one base distant, so this may be a read error. This rearrangement joins TRBV29-1 to TRBJ1-2, with TRBD1 identical over 7 bases. CDR3 length: 15 residues. Germline lookup yields CDR1 SQVTM and CDR2 ANQGSEA. The J segment lost 4 bases and the V segment lost 6 bases, leaving 14 bases of the junction unmatched. CDR3 sequence reads: CSVGDRRGTTYGYTF. The CDR3 nucleotides are TGCAGCGTGGGGGACAGACGGGGGACTACCTATGGCTACACCTTC.

This clonotype was seen more than once but under ten times. Relative to the germline gene, one junction end is altered; a read error may explain this. The chain carries TRBV5-6 and TRBJ2-1; D is ambiguous. This CDR3 is built from 12 residues. Germline V gives CDR1 SGHDT, CDR2 YYEEEE. The CDR3 bases are TGTGCCAGCAGCTTTGCAGGCCGACCTGTCCGCTTC. Amino acid sequence: CASSFAGRPVRF. Full variable domain (remainder filled in from reference TRBV5-6 and TRBJ2-1): DAGVTQSPTHLIKTRGQQVTLRCSPKSGHDTVSWYQQALGQGPQFIFQYYEEEERQRGNFPDRFSGHQFPNYSSELNVNALLLGDSALYLCASSFAGRPVRFGPGTRLTVL.

As DNA, the CDR3 is TGCGCCAGCAGCCATGACCCCGATCAGCCCCAGCATTTT. Its protein is CASSHDPDQPQHF. V and J are TRBV5-1 and TRBJ1-5; no clear D. The germline gives CDR1 SGHRS, CDR2 YFSETQ. With 4 bases removed from V and 5 bases from J, the gap between germline ends came to 10 bases. This CDR3 is 13 amino acids long.

CDR3 amino acids: CASSYGMATDTQYF. Written as DNA, the CDR3 is TGTGCCAGCAGTTACGGGATGGCCACAGATACGCAGTATTTT. The chain combines TRBV6-6 with TRBJ2-3; D is undetermined. V was shortened by 2 bases and J by 2 bases, with 8 bases between the two germline ends. CDR3 length equals 14 residues. Germline CDR1 reads MNHNY; CDR2 reads SVGAGI (reference sequence).

A word on this clonotype: Possible read error: a much larger clone is one base away. The gene calls are TRBV11-3 and TRBJ2-3, with D possibly being TRBD1 (5 bases). Trimming left V 4 bases short and J 2 bases short, with 7 bases between. The CDR3 spans 13 residues. Germline V lookup: CDR1 SGHNT, CDR2 YENEEA. The CDR3 region is CASSSRVTDTQYF. CDR3 bases: TGTGCCAGCAGCTCCAGGGTCACAGATACGCAGTATTTT.

This sequence joins TRBV20-1 and TRBJ2-3; possibly TRBD2 for D (5 bases). Germline-derived CDR1 and CDR2 are DFQATT and SNEGSKA (reference sequence). This CDR3 contains 14 residues. Trimming removed 6 bases from V and 2 bases from J, with 15 bases in between. As DNA, the CDR3 is TGCAGTGCATACCCAGCGAGGGCCACAGATACGCAGTATTTT. Its protein product is CSAYPARATDTQYF.

J is TRBJ2-5 and V is TRBV12-3 or TRBV12-4, with D perhaps TRBD1 or TRBD2 (5 bases each). The CDR3 has 13 residues. V was pared by 4 bases and J by 9 bases, with 15 bases between. For the CDR3, the DNA is TGTGCCAGCAGTTGGGGCGGGTTGGGGCCCCAGTACTTC. Its translation: CASSWGGLGPQYF.

This chain links TRBV6-1 with TRBJ2-7; no reliable D call. Trimming removed 1 base from V and 1 base from J, with 8 bases in between. The CDR3 is 14 residues long. Germline V gene lookup returns CDR1 MNHNS and CDR2 SASEGT. The CDR3: CASSEVTGSYEQYF. In DNA form, the CDR3 reads TGTGCCAGCAGTGAAGTGACCGGATCCTACGAGCAGTACTTC.

About this clonotype: Since the CDR3 does not end with the conserved phenylalanine or tryptophan, this likely comes from a read error. The rearrangement joins TRBV6-1 to TRBJ1-2; TRBD1 is a possible D gene (5 bases). CDR3 length: 11 residues. CDR1 is MNHNS and CDR2 is SASEGT in the germline V gene. CDR3 bases: TGTGCCAGCAGCGAAGGGGCTGGCTACACCCTC. Its translation is CASSEGAGYTL.

V is TRBV20-1 and J is TRBJ2-3; possibly TRBD2 for D (6 bases). Germline V CDR1 and CDR2: DFQATT, SNEGSKA (reference sequence). Trimming took 3 bases from V and 7 from J, leaving 20 bases between them. There are 15 residues in the CDR3. The CDR3 is CSASGAGMRAHTQYF. The CDR3 DNA reads as TGCAGTGCTAGTGGAGCGGGTATGCGAGCACATACGCAGTATTTT.

To note about this clonotype: With a much larger clone just one base away, this may be a read error. Without the conserved terminal phenylalanine or tryptophan, this CDR3 likely stems from a read error. V gene TRBV6-5 combines with J gene TRBJ2-7; TRBD1 agrees at 8 bases. This CDR3 has 15 amino acids. Germline CDR1 and CDR2: MNHEY and SVGAGI. With 8 bases clipped from V and 7 bases from J, the junction kept 16 bases outside the gene matches. The CDR3 here is CASSGERTGRREQYL. The CDR3, as DNA: TGTGCCAGCTCGGGGGAACGGACAGGGCGGCGTGAGCAGTACCTC.

The chain employs TRBV11-2 and TRBJ2-3; 11 nucleotides match TRBD2. V shed 6 bases, J shed 4 bases, and the junction held 9 bases outside the gene matches. CDR1 is SGHAT and CDR2 is FQNNGV in the germline V gene. The CDR3 loop spans 16 amino acids. The CDR3 region has the DNA TGTGCCAGCAGTTTAATTAGCGGGGGGGCCCCAGATACGCAGTATTTT. Protein: CASSLISGGAPDTQYF.

The V gene is TRBV12-5, the J gene TRBJ1-1; D possibly corresponds to TRBD1 (5 bases). The CDR3 length is 16 residues. The V end lost 3 bases, the J end lost 6 bases, and 20 bases lay between the germline ends. From germline, CDR1 is LGHNT and CDR2 FRNRAP. The CDR3 nucleotides are TGTGCTAGTGGTTTCTCTCCTCGGGGGGTTATCGCTGAAGCTTTCTTT. The encoded protein is CASGFSPRGVIAEAFF.

This clonotype was detected only once. A read error may account for a junction end that differs from germline. The J gene is TRBJ2-6, the V gene TRBV11-2; D perhaps matches TRBD1 (5 bases). CDR1 and CDR2 (germline): SGHAT, FQNNGV. The CDR3 is made up of 19 amino acids. DNA of the CDR3: TGTGCCAGCAGCTTAGTTCCAAAGCACAGGCCCTCTGGGGCCAACTTCCTTACTTTC. It yields the protein CASSLVPKHRPSGANFLTF.